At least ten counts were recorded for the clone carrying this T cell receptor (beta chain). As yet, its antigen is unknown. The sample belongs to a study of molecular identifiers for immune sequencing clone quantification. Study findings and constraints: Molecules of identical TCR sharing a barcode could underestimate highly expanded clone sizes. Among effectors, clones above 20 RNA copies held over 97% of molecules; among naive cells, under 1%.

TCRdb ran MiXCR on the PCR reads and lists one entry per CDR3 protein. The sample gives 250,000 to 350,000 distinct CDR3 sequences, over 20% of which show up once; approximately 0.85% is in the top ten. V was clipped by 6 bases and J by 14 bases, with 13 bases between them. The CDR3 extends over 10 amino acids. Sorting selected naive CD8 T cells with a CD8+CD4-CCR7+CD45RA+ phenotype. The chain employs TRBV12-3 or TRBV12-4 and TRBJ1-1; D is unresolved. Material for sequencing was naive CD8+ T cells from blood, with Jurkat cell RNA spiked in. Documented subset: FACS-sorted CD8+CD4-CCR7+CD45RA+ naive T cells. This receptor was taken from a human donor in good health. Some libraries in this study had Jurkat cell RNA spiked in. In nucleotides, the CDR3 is TGTGCCAGCAGCACCACCTGGCTATTCTTT. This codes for CASSTTWLFF.